Detailed here is one T cell receptor (beta chain). Its target is not known. Expressed TCRB transcripts were sequenced because the entire RNA isolate underwent reverse transcription. For naive, central memory and regulatory T cell samples, reads averaged roughly 3.7 million. TCRdb's table, derived via immunoSEQ multiplex PCR, lists solely in-frame clones and lacks some. The profile shows more than 250,000 clones, roughly an eighth of them singletons. Germline trimming cut 5 bases from V and 4 bases from J; bases unmatched to any gene: 8. CDR1 MDHEN and CDR2 SYDVKM come from the germline V gene. CDR3 length: 15 residues. These data come from a study of beta chain features in type 1 diabetes. Notes on the study in general: In the patient group, naive, central memory and Treg TCRB repertoires seemed more alike than in the healthy donor group. Although PCR might favor shorter templates, it would do so equally in patients and controls. Across all four CD4+ subsets, people with type 1 diabetes showed modestly shorter TCRB CDR3s.

The J gene is TRBJ2-5, the V gene TRBV28; 9 nucleotides match TRBD2. The source material was naive CD4+ T cells from blood. The TCR comes from a man between 25 and 39 years old with type 1 diabetes. The CDR3 region is CASSHSGSTGETQYF. The CDR3 nucleotides are TGTGCCAGCAGTCATAGCGGGAGTACGGGAGAGACCCAGTACTTC.